This T cell receptor (beta chain) was documented in a study of cytomegalovirus exposure and HLA in healthy donors. The CDR3 extends over 14 amino acids. V was trimmed by 7 bases and J by 5 bases, leaving 15 bases between them. Per germline, CDR1 SEHNR and CDR2 FQNEAQ (reference sequence). The PCR contained 60 Vbeta and 13 Jbeta primers. Generated by immunoSEQ multiplex PCR, the TCRdb table keeps only in-frame clones and is missing some. The sample yields over 150,000 clones, 80% seen once. The genes are TRBV7-9 and TRBJ2-1; D is possibly TRBD1 (5 bases). The material sequenced was PBMCs. The source of this sequence is a woman in her fifties or sixties in good health and CMV-seropositive. CDR3 nucleotides: TGTGCCAGCACCTTTGGGGCTGGGGACAATGAGCAGTTCTTC. Translated: CASTFGAGDNEQFF. Full variable domain (rest looked up from reference TRBV7-9 and TRBJ2-1): DTGVSQNPRHKITKRGQNVTFRCDPISEHNRLYWYRQTLGQGPEFLTYFQNEAQLEKSRLLSDRFSAERPKGSFSTLEIQRTEQGDSAMYLCASTFGAGDNEQFFGPGTRLTVL.